This T cell receptor beta chain stems from a study of blood T cell repertoires in COVID-19. Study-level background: COVID-19 samples, acute and convalescent, were from the United States, Italy and Spain. PBMCs, B-cell-depleted T cells, or T cells provided the cDNA or gDNA that made up the material.

The germline gives CDR1 GTSNPN, CDR2 SVGIG (reference sequence). V was pared by 0 bases and J by 4 bases, with 7 bases between. CDR3 length: 12 residues. Enrolled during active infection, Seattle patients were then followed longitudinally. TCRdb's table, derived via immunoSEQ multiplex PCR, lists solely in-frame clones and lacks some. The sample lists approximately 210,000 clones; 70% to 90% were seen once. The source of this sequence is a man aged 45-60 years with COVID-19, enrolled during active disease. The sequencing sample was made of peripheral blood. J is TRBJ2-7 and V is TRBV30, with D possibly TRBD1 on 5 matching bases. The CDR3 here is CAWSVGVYEQYF. The DNA of the CDR3 is TGTGCCTGGAGTGTAGGGGTTTACGAGCAGTACTTC.